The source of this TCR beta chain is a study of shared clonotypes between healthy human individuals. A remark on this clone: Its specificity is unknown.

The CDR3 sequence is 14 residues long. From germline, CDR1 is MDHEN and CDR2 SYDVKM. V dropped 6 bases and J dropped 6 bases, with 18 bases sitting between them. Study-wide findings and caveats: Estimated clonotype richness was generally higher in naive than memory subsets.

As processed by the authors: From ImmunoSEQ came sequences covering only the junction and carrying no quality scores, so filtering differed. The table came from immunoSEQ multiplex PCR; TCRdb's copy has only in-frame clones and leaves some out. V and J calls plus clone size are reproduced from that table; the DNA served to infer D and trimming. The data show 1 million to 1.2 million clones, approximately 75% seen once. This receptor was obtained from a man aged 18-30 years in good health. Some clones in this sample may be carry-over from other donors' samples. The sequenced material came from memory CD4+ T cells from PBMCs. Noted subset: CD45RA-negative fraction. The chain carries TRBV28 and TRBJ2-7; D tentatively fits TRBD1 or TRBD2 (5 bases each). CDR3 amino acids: CASRAGSARGEQYF. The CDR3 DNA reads TGTGCCAGCAGAGCCGGGTCGGCGAGGGGCGAGCAGTACTTC.